Listed here are 18 T cell receptor beta chains from one sample, sequenced in a study of T cells in Graves' hyperthyroidism and ophthalmopathy. TCR beta CDR3 sequences were amplified from RNA transcripts. Primed by the HTBI set, a first-round RT-PCR was run on the TCR CDR3. TCRdb ran MiXCR on the multiplex PCR reads and lists one entry per CDR3 protein. This repertoire shows 500,000 to 750,000 distinct CDR3 sequences, roughly 46% found once; its top ten account for around 8%. Specimen: peripheral blood or thyroid tissue (not recorded which). These receptors came from a woman aged 18-30 years with Graves' hyperthyroidism.

The sample holds many counts of this clonotype. The chain carries TRBV7-6 and TRBJ2-5, with D possibly being TRBD1 (6 bases). V dropped 3 bases and J dropped 4 bases, with 12 bases sitting between them. This CDR3 comprises 14 residues. Germline V gene data show CDR1 as SGHVS and CDR2 as FNYEAQ. The CDR3: CASSFSLGGETQYF. CDR3 bases: TGTGCCAGCAGCTTTAGCCTAGGGGGAGAGACCCAGTACTTC.

Many counts were recorded for this clonotype. This rearrangement joins TRBV11-2 to TRBJ2-7; D remains ambiguous. The CDR3 length is 14 residues. CDR1 and CDR2 (germline): SGHAT, FQNNGV. V lost 7 bases to trimming and J lost 0 bases, with 13 bases between them. The CDR3 DNA reads TGTGCCAGCACCCGAACTCCAAACTCCTACGAGCAGTACTTC. It codes for CASTRTPNSYEQYF. Filled out from reference TRBV11-2 and TRBJ2-7, the complete variable domain reads EAGVAQSPRYKIIEKRQSVAFWCNPISGHATLYWYQQILGQGPKLLIQFQNNGVVDDSQLPKDRFSAERLKGVDSTLKIQPAKLEDSAVYLCASTRTPNSYEQYFGPGTRLTVT.

V usage is TRBV4-3 and J usage is TRBJ1-2; maybe TRBD1 (5 bases). The CDR3 is made up of 15 amino acids. V lost 0 bases and J lost 5, with 13 bases in between. From germline, CDR1 is LGHNA and CDR2 YSLEER. CDR3 nucleotide sequence: TGCGCCAGCAGCCAAGACGGGGGGATGTTGTATGGCTACACCTTC. It translates to CASSQDGGMLYGYTF.

In its sample, this clonotype was seen once. The chain recombines TRBV7-2 with TRBJ2-5; no clear D. This CDR3 spans 13 amino acids. The V and J ends lost 0 bases and 7 bases respectively, with 9 bases between them. Germline CDR1 and CDR2: SGHTA and FQGNSA. CDR3 residues: CASSLAPAVTQYF. The DNA of the CDR3 is TGTGCCAGCAGCTTAGCCCCAGCTGTGACCCAGTACTTC.

The J gene is TRBJ1-2, the V gene TRBV6-6; possible D gene TRBD1, 6 bases. Germline CDR1 and CDR2: MNHNY and SVGAGI (reference sequence). This CDR3 comprises 13 residues. V shed 5 bases and J shed 8 bases, with 15 bases lying between them. The CDR3 sequence: CASSNFGGLGYTF. CDR3 coding DNA: TGTGCCAGCAGTAACTTCGGGGGGCTCGGCTACACCTTC.

This chain links TRBV5-5 with TRBJ1-5; D perhaps matches TRBD1 (5 bases). Trimming took 4 bases from V and 0 from J, leaving 20 bases between them. The germline V gene has CDR1 SGHKS and CDR2 YYEKEE (reference sequence). CDR3 length: 18 amino acids. The CDR3, as DNA: TGTGCCAGCAGCCAAGATCTCGGACGGGGGTATAGCAATCAGCCCCAGCATTTT. This codes for CASSQDLGRGYSNQPQHF.

In this sample, this clonotype turned up many times. The rearrangement uses TRBV6-1 and TRBJ2-7; 12 bases align to TRBD2. The J segment lost 0 bases and the V segment lost 5 bases, leaving 5 bases of the junction unmatched. The CDR3 spans 16 residues. The germline V gene has CDR1 MNHNS and CDR2 SASEGT. CDR3 DNA sequence: TGTGCCAGCAGTACCTGGACTAGCGGGGACTCCTACGAGCAGTACTTC. Its translation: CASSTWTSGDSYEQYF.

This clonotype was seen repeatedly, ten times or more. The chain combines TRBV29-1 with TRBJ2-7; D is perhaps TRBD1 (6 bases). V was shortened by 2 bases and J by 2 bases, with 10 bases between the two germline ends. CDR3 length: 13 residues. Per the germline V gene, CDR1 is SQVTM and CDR2 is ANQGSEA. For the CDR3, the DNA is TGCAGCGTTGAACGGGACAACCCCTACGAGCAGTACTTC. Residues: CSVERDNPYEQYF.

V is TRBV10-2 and J is TRBJ2-5; D remains ambiguous. The J call may be wrong; the DNA end is better matched by TRBJ2-1. The CDR3 totals 13 residues. The germline V gene encodes CDR1 WSHSY and CDR2 SAAADI. The CDR3 DNA sequence: TGCGCCAGCAGTGAATTTGGCCGCAATGAGCAGTTCTTC. Protein: CASSEFGRNEQFF.

The CDR3 sequence: CSVEDNGLAGTQETQYF. For the CDR3, the DNA is TGCAGCGTTGAAGATAATGGCCTAGCGGGTACCCAAGAGACCCAGTACTTC. The V and J genes are TRBV29-1 and TRBJ2-5; 8 positions match TRBD2. V lost 0 bases and J lost 1; bases outside the gene matches: 10. Germline CDR1 is SQVTM and CDR2 is ANQGSEA. This CDR3 contains 17 residues.

This chain joins TRBV5-1 and TRBJ1-3, with TRBD1 matching 7 bases. The V segment lost 3 bases and the J segment 10 bases; nucleotides outside the gene matches: 10. The CDR3 consists of 14 residues. Germline V gives CDR1 SGHRS, CDR2 YFSETQ. The CDR3 is CASSWGTAKETIYF. The CDR3 nucleotides read TGCGCCAGCAGCTGGGGGACAGCCAAAGAGACCATATATTTT.

The chain employs TRBV2 and TRBJ2-5, with 12 nucleotides matching TRBD2. Germline V CDR1 and CDR2: SNHLY, FYNNEI. V gave up 4 bases and J gave up 4 bases; unmatched junction bases: 1. This CDR3 has 14 amino acids. CDR3 residues: CASSASGRAETQYF. In DNA, the CDR3 is TGTGCCAGCAGTGCTAGCGGGAGGGCAGAGACCCAGTACTTC.

The chain links TRBV15 to TRBJ1-1, with a tentative D call TRBD1 (5 bases). CDR3 length: 14 residues. Germline V gene sequence: CDR1 LNHNV, CDR2 YYDKDF (reference sequence). V was pared by 0 bases and J by 7 bases, with 12 bases between. CDR3 protein: CATSRDAGAGEAFF. The CDR3 bases are TGTGCCACCAGCAGAGACGCTGGGGCGGGTGAAGCTTTCTTT.

This clonotype was seen many times. This chain uses TRBV5-1 with TRBJ2-5; D call uncertain. V was clipped by 1 base and J by 5 bases, with 9 bases between them. This CDR3 is built from 13 residues. Germline lookup yields CDR1 SGHRS and CDR2 YFSETQ. The CDR3: CASSLTSGETQYF. Written as DNA, the CDR3 is TGCGCCAGCAGCTTGACATCGGGCGAGACCCAGTACTTC.

This chain connects TRBV29-1 to TRBJ2-7; TRBD2 agrees at 7 bases. This CDR3 is 13 amino acids long. Germline trimming cut 8 bases from V and 3 bases from J; bases unmatched to any gene: 10. The germline CDR1 and CDR2 sequences are SQVTM and ANQGSEA. Written as DNA, the CDR3 is TGCAGCCGTTCCCGGGACTATCTCTACGAGCAGTACTTC. Translation: CSRSRDYLYEQYF.

This clonotype was counted at least ten times. The junction and the germline gene differ at one end; a read error may be behind it. The rearrangement uses TRBV7-9 and TRBJ1-1; no definite D call. This CDR3 is 12 amino acids long. Germline V gene data show CDR1 as SEHNR and CDR2 as FQNEAQ (reference sequence). DNA of the CDR3: TGCGCCAGCAGCTTGGTGGGGTCTGAAGCTTTCTTT. Protein product: CASSLVGSEAFF.

This chain uses TRBV11-3 with TRBJ2-7; no clear D gene. The J call may be mistaken, given a closer DNA end match to TRBJ2-1. Germline V lookup: CDR1 SGHNT, CDR2 YENEEA. This CDR3 has 13 amino acids. The CDR3 protein is CASSFSRYNEQFF. The CDR3 nucleotides read TGTGCCAGCAGCTTTTCGAGATACAATGAGCAGTTCTTC.

This clonotype was recorded many times. The DNA of the CDR3 is TGTGCCAGTAGTATAAGTAACGGTGATCAGCCCCAGCATTTT. Translated: CASSISNGDQPQHF. The V and J genes are TRBV19 and TRBJ1-5, with no clear D. Per the germline V gene, CDR1 is LNHDA and CDR2 is SQIVND (reference sequence). The CDR3 totals 14 residues. Trimming took 2 bases from V and 5 from J, leaving 10 bases between them. The whole variable domain, remainder taken from reference TRBV19 and TRBJ1-5, is DGGITQSPKYLFRKEGQNVTLSCEQNLNHDAMYWYRQDPGQGLRLIYYSQIVNDFQKGDIAEGYSVSREKKESFPLTVTSAQKNPTAFYLCASSISNGDQPQHFGDGTRLSIL.